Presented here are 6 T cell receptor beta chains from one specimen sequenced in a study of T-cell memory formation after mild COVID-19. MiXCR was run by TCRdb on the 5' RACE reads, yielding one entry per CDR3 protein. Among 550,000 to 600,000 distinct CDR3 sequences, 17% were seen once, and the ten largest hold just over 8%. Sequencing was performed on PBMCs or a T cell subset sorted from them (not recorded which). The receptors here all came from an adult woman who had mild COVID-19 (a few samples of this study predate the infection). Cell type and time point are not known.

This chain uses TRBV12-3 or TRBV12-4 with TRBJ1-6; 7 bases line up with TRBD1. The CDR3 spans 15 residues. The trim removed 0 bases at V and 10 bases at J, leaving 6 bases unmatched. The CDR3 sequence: CASSLASRGRSPLHF. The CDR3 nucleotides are TGTGCCAGCAGTTTAGCGTCTAGGGGGCGGTCACCCCTCCACTTT.

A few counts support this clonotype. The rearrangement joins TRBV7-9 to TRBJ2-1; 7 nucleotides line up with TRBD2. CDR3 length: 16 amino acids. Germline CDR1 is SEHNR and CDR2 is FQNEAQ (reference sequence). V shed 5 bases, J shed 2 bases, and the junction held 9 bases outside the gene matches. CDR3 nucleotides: TGTGCCAGCAGCACACTTACTAGCGAGACCTACAATGAGCAGTTCTTC. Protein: CASSTLTSETYNEQFF.

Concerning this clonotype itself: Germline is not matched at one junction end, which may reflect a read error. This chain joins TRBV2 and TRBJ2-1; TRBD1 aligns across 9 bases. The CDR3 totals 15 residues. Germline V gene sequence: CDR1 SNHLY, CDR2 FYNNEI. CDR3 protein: CASSTDRGSYNEKFF. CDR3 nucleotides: TGTGCCAGCAGTACGGACAGGGGATCCTACAATGAGAAGTTCTTC.

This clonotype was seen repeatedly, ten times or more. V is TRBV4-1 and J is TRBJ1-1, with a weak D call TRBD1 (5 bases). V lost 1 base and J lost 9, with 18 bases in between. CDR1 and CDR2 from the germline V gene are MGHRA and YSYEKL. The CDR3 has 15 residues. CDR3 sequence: CASSQVFGGIEKAFF. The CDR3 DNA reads TGCGCCAGCAGCCAAGTTTTCGGGGGGATCGAGAAAGCTTTCTTT.

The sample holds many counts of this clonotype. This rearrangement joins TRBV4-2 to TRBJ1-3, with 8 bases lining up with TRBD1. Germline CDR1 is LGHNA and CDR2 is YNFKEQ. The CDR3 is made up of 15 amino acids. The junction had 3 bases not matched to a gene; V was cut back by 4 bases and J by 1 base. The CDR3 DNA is TGTGCCAGCAGCCGCGACAGGGGATCTGGAAACACCATATATTTT. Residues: CASSRDRGSGNTIYF.

The CDR3 region is CASSPQPRRTSGGPSLTGELFF. DNA for the CDR3: TGTGCCAGCAGCCCCCAGCCACGCAGGACTAGCGGGGGGCCGTCGCTCACCGGGGAGCTGTTTTTT. The chain carries TRBV7-6 and TRBJ2-2, with 14 nucleotides matching TRBD2. CDR1 SGHVS and CDR2 FNYEAQ come from the germline V gene. V dropped 5 bases and J dropped 4; count of bases not matched to a gene: 21. There are 22 residues in the CDR3.